This T cell receptor beta chain stems from a study of blood T cell repertoires in COVID-19. Across the whole study: The samples span acute and convalescent COVID-19 from the United States, Italy and Spain. T cells, B-cell-depleted T cells, or PBMCs supplied cDNA or gDNA.

Source study methods: Amplification with reference gene primers provided the estimates of nucleated cell counts. Clones were sequenced by immunoSEQ multiplex PCR, and TCRdb holds only the in-frame ones, with some missing. V, J and clone size were drawn from that table, and D and trimming were deduced from the DNA. The table lists 43,000 or so clones, over 80% of them singletons. Looked up from germline, CDR1 is MNHEY and CDR2 is SMNVEV (reference sequence). J gave up 4 bases and V 6 bases, and 7 bases lay outside the gene matches. The CDR3 runs to 14 residues. The sequence derives from a man aged 55 to 69 with active COVID-19. Sequenced sample: peripheral blood. The rearrangement joins TRBV27 to TRBJ1-1, with TRBD1 matching 8 bases. The CDR3 sequence: CASRKQGGSTEAFF. CDR3 bases: TGTGCCAGCAGAAAACAGGGGGGGAGCACTGAAGCTTTCTTT.